This T cell receptor beta chain originates from a study of blood T cell repertoires in COVID-19. Overall study context: The United States, Italy and Spain supplied acute and convalescent COVID-19 samples.

This clone was recorded at least ten times. V lost 2 bases and J lost 1; bases outside the gene matches: 7. Germline CDR1 is SGHNT and CDR2 is YYREEE (reference sequence). This CDR3 is built from 16 residues. Per the study methods: Estimation of nucleated cell counts was performed using reference gene primer amplification. The protocol was immunoSEQ multiplex PCR, while the TCRdb copy is restricted to in-frame clones and leaves out a portion. From that table come the V and J calls and clone size; the DNA was used to work out D and trimming. Counted here are 50,000 to 75,000 clones, around 79% occurring once; the ten biggest clones make up approximately 3.8%.

The specimen was peripheral blood. The TCR originated in a man between 60 and 70 years old with acute or convalescent COVID-19. The chain uses TRBV5-4 and TRBJ1-2, with 8 nucleotides matching TRBD1. The CDR3: CASSLDSDRVNYGYTF. CDR3 nucleotides: TGTGCCAGCAGCTTAGACTCGGACAGGGTTAACTATGGCTACACCTTC.